One sample yielded the 17 T cell receptor beta chains listed below, sequenced in a study of blood T cells in healthy people across ages. A second PCR, run for 7 to 11 cycles, used a sample-barcoded 5' primer plus a J-beta primer mix. One entry per CDR3 protein results from TCRdb running MiXCR on the 5' RACE reads. The top ten clones hold around 16% of a sample with around 870,000 distinct CDR3 sequences, less than 35% of them seen once. The sequenced sample consisted of blood. The receptors were gathered from an elderly woman in good health.

This sequence joins TRBV14 and TRBJ2-2; D unresolved. Germline V gene lookup returns CDR1 SGHDN and CDR2 FVKESK. V was clipped by 2 bases and J by 4 bases, with 8 bases between them. The CDR3 loop spans 14 amino acids. CDR3 sequence (DNA): TGTGCCAGCAGCCAAAGGGTCCTCACCGGGGAGCTGTTTTTT. Amino acid sequence: CASSQRVLTGELFF. Based on the CDR3 plus reference TRBV14 and TRBJ2-2, the full variable domain is EAGVTQFPSHSVIEKGQTVTLRCDPISGHDNLYWYRRVMGKEIKFLLHFVKESKQDESGMPNNRFLAERTGGTYSTLKVQPAELEDSGVYFCASSQRVLTGELFFGEGSRLTVL.

The J gene is TRBJ2-6, the V gene TRBV5-1; D might be TRBD1 (6 bases). CDR3 length: 16 residues. Germline V lookup: CDR1 SGHRS, CDR2 YFSETQ. Trimming removed 4 bases from V and 0 bases from J, with 11 bases in between. The CDR3 sequence: CASSAGQNSGANVLTF. CDR3 nucleotides: TGCGCCAGCAGCGCCGGACAGAACTCTGGGGCCAACGTCCTGACTTTC.

This clonotype was counted ten times or more. The rearrangement joins TRBV5-1 to TRBJ2-3; 7 positions match TRBD1. CDR1 is SGHRS, CDR2 YFSETQ, per germline. The CDR3 runs to 14 residues. V shed 4 bases and J 1 base; nucleotides not matched to a gene: 3. CDR3 in DNA: TGCGCCAGCAGCGGAGGACAGGGCACAGATACGCAGTATTTT. Residues: CASSGGQGTDTQYF.

Many counts were recorded for this clonotype. V usage is TRBV20-1 and J usage is TRBJ2-4; 10 positions agree with TRBD2. CDR1 DFQATT and CDR2 SNEGSKA come from the germline V gene (reference sequence). With 7 bases clipped from V and 0 bases from J, the junction kept 9 bases outside the gene matches. CDR3 length equals 16 residues. CDR3 amino acids: CSVGLAGELAKNIQYF. CDR3 DNA sequence: TGCAGTGTAGGGCTAGCGGGGGAATTAGCCAAAAACATTCAGTACTTC.

This chain joins TRBV18 and TRBJ2-3; D gene ambiguous. CDR1 is KGHSH and CDR2 is LQKENI in the germline V gene. The CDR3 totals 14 residues. Trimming took 1 base from V and 2 from J, leaving 7 bases between them. The CDR3 reads CASSPLRSTDTQYF. The CDR3 DNA reads as TGTGCCAGCTCACCACTCCGGTCCACAGATACGCAGTATTTT.

V and J are TRBV7-2 and TRBJ2-7; D possibly corresponds to TRBD2 (7 bases). Germline CDR1 SGHTA, CDR2 FQGNSA. V dropped 1 base and J dropped 1 base, with 11 bases sitting between them. CDR3 length equals 15 residues. The CDR3 reads CASSLGRGPSYEQYF. As DNA, the CDR3 is TGTGCCAGCAGCTTAGGGCGGGGGCCTTCCTACGAGCAGTACTTC.

The rearrangement links TRBV7-6 to TRBJ1-1, with unresolved D. The CDR3 has 17 residues. The germline CDR1 and CDR2 sequences are SGHVS and FNYEAQ. With 3 bases removed from V and 0 bases from J, the gap between germline ends came to 17 bases. Written as DNA, the CDR3 is TGTGCCAGCAGCTTGGGAAGGGCAACTTCCATGAACACTGAAGCTTTCTTT. Its translation is CASSLGRATSMNTEAFF.

Comment on this clonotype: Just one base apart from a much larger clone, this may be a read error. This chain joins TRBV7-9 and TRBJ1-2, with D possibly matching TRBD1 (5 bases). The CDR3 contains 13 residues. Germline CDR1 and CDR2: SEHNR and FQNEAQ (reference sequence). V dropped 5 bases and J dropped 8 bases, with 15 bases sitting between them. The CDR3: CASSSGAPDGYTF. The CDR3 region has the DNA TGTGCCAGCAGCAGTGGGGCGCCGGACGGCTACACCTTC. Combining the CDR3 with reference TRBV7-9 and TRBJ1-2 gives the whole variable domain DTGVSQNPRHKITKRGQNVTFRCDPISEHNRLYWYRQTLGQGPEFLTYFQNEAQLEKSRLLSDRFSAERPKGSFSTLEIQRTEQGDSAMYLCASSSGAPDGYTFGSGTRLTVV.

This chain links TRBV20-1 with TRBJ2-3, with 10 bases that match TRBD1. CDR1 DFQATT and CDR2 SNEGSKA come from the germline V gene (reference sequence). V lost 6 bases to trimming and J lost 2 bases; unmatched junction nucleotides: 8. The CDR3 covers 15 residues. Written as DNA, the CDR3 is TGCAGTGCCGCCAGGACAGGGGGACCCACAGATACGCAGTATTTT. Protein: CSAARTGGPTDTQYF.

This clonotype was detected many times. The chain is built from TRBV7-2 and TRBJ1-5; D is ambiguous. CDR3 length: 13 amino acids. The V and J ends lost 1 base and 6 bases respectively, with 7 bases between them. CDR1 is SGHTA, CDR2 FQGNSA, per germline. The CDR3 DNA follows: TGTGCCAGCAGCTTAGAGCACGGTCAGCCCCAGCATTTT. The encoded protein is CASSLEHGQPQHF.

This clonotype was observed at least ten times. This sequence joins TRBV6-5 and TRBJ1-6; D remains unclear. V shed 0 bases and J shed 7 bases, with 10 bases lying between them. Germline values: CDR1 MNHEY, CDR2 SVGAGI. There are 15 residues in the CDR3. Here the CDR3 DNA reads TGTGCCAGCAGTTACTCCGGACCGGGGAATTCACCCCTCCACTTT. It codes for CASSYSGPGNSPLHF.

This clonotype has only a few counts. A much larger clone lies one base from this, so it may be a read error. V is TRBV7-2 and J is TRBJ2-1; TRBD2 agrees at 7 bases. TRBJ2-7 matches the DNA end more closely, so the J call is doubtful. This CDR3 has 15 residues. Germline V lookup: CDR1 SGHTA, CDR2 FQGNSA. The CDR3 here is CASSENGGDYNEQYF. The CDR3 DNA follows: TGTGCCAGCAGCGAAAATGGCGGGGACTACAATGAGCAGTACTTC.

This clonotype has a handful of counts. This sequence joins TRBV5-1 and TRBJ2-7; 10 bases align to TRBD2. V gave up 2 bases and J gave up 6 bases; unmatched junction bases: 11. CDR3 length equals 16 residues. Germline CDR1 reads SGHRS; CDR2 reads YFSETQ. CDR3 protein: CASSLIAGGLTTEQYF. The CDR3 DNA follows: TGCGCCAGCAGCTTAATAGCGGGGGGACTCACTACCGAGCAGTACTTC.

Remarks on this clonotype: This may be a read error: a much more frequent sequence differs by one nucleotide. The rearrangement joins TRBV29-1 to TRBJ1-4; D remains unclear. Germline-derived CDR1 and CDR2 are SQVTM and ANQGSEA. The CDR3 loop spans 13 amino acids. The CDR3 DNA reads TGCAGCGTTGGGGGAGGTTACGGTGAAAAACCGTTTTTT. Protein product: CSVGGGYGEKPFF.

This clonotype has just one count. The chain employs TRBV18 and TRBJ2-2; tentative D call: TRBD1 (5 bases). V gave up 6 bases and J gave up 0 bases, with 8 bases separating them. Germline lookup yields CDR1 KGHSH and CDR2 LQKENI. The CDR3 sequence is 14 residues long. CDR3 in amino acids: CASSKDTNTGELFF. CDR3 bases: TGTGCCAGCTCTAAGGACACGAACACCGGGGAGCTGTTTTTT.

This clonotype has only a few counts. A much bigger clone sits one base away, suggesting this may be a read error. V is TRBV10-2 and J is TRBJ2-2; TRBD1 matches at 7 bases. Losses at the gene ends were 7 bases for V and 6 bases for J; bases not matched to a gene: 11. Germline V gene sequence: CDR1 WSHSY, CDR2 SAAADI. The CDR3 extends over 15 amino acids. CDR3 loop: CASKETGRYAGELFF. CDR3 DNA sequence: TGCGCCAGCAAGGAGACAGGGCGGTACGCCGGGGAGCTGTTTTTT.

Notes on this clonotype: An end of the junction differs from the germline gene, which may be a read error. The chain is built from TRBV24-1 and TRBJ1-2; no reliable D call. The length of the CDR3 is 11 residues. Germline CDR1 is KGHDR and CDR2 is SFDVKD. CDR3 sequence (DNA): TGTGCCACCAGTGATCGGTATGGCTGCACCTTC. This translates into CATSDRYGCTF.